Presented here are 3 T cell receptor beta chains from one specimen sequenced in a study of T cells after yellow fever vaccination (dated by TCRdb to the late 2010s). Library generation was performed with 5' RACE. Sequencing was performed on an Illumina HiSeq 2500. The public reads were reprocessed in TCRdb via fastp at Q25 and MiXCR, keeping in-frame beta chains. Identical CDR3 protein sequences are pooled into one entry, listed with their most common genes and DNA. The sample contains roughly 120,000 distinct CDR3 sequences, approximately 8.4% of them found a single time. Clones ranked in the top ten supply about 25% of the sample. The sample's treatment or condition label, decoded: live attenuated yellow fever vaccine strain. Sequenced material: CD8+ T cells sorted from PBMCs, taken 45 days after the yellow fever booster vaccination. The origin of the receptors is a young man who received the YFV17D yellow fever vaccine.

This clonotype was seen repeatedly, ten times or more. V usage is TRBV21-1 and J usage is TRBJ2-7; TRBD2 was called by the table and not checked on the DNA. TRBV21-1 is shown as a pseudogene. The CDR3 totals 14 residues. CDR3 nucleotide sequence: TGTGCCTTCCAGCCGAGAGGCCCAGCCTACGAGCAGTACTTC. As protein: CAFQPRGPAYEQYF.

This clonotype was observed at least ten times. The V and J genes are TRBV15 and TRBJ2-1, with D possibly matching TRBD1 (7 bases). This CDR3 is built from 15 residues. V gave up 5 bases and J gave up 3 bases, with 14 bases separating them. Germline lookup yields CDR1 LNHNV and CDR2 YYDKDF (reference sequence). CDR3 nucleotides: TGTGCCACCAGCGGCCAGGGGGGCGACTACAATGAGCAGTTCTTC. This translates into CATSGQGGDYNEQFF. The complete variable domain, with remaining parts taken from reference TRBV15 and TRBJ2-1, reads DAMVIQNPRYQVTQFGKPVTLSCSQTLNHNVMYWYQQKSSQAPKLLFHYYDKDFNNEADTPDNFQSRRPNTSFCFLDIRSPGLGDTAMYLCATSGQGGDYNEQFFGPGTRLTVL.

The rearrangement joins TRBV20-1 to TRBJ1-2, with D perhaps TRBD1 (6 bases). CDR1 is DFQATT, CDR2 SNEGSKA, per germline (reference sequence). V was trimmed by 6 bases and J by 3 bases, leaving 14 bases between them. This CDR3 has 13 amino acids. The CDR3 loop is CSADGGGDYGYTF. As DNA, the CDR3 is TGCAGTGCCGACGGGGGGGGCGACTATGGCTACACCTTC.